This TCR beta chain was observed in a study of blood T cell repertoires in COVID-19. Overall study context: Both acute and convalescent COVID-19 samples were obtained from the United States, Italy and Spain. Sources were T cells, B-cell-depleted T cells, or PBMCs; the material itself was cDNA or gDNA.

The germline gives CDR1 SGHKS, CDR2 YYEKEE (reference sequence). Trimming pared 0 bases from V and 2 bases from J, leaving 9 bases between. The CDR3 is made up of 14 amino acids. Seattle participants joined during active infection and were tracked over time. Authors' data handling: It was from reference gene primer amplification that nucleated cell counts were estimated. The assay was immunoSEQ multiplex PCR, and TCRdb's table has in-frame clones only and misses some. The V and J calls and the clone size are those of that table, but D and trimming were determined from the DNA. Here the sample spans about 480,000 clones, 80% to 90% being singletons.

Sequencing was performed on peripheral blood. This chain joins TRBV5-5 and TRBJ2-7, with D perhaps TRBD2 (6 bases). This sequence originates from a man younger than 35 with COVID-19, enrolled during active disease. The DNA for the CDR3 is TGTGCCAGCAGCTTGGTGGGAGGTGCCTACGAGCAGTACTTC. Translation gives CASSLVGGAYEQYF.